This entry is about one T cell receptor beta chain. Its antigen is as yet unknown. The table came from immunoSEQ multiplex PCR; TCRdb's copy has only in-frame clones and leaves some out. The table has about 23,000 clones, 84% seen once. This record belongs to a study of OX40 agonist ivuxolimab in advanced cancers. Study details: Every 2 weeks, ivuxolimab was infused into the patients intravenously at between 0.01 and 10 mg/kg.

Study observations and caveats: Partial responders receiving 0.1-3.0 mg/kg showed among the lowest clonal expansion. The average count of expanded clones was higher among CD8+ T cells than among CD4+. Antigen targets of the expanded peripheral T cells went undetermined.

In germline, CDR1 is SGHVS, CDR2 FNYEAQ. V was cut by 2 bases and J by 3 bases, with 11 bases left in between. The CDR3 runs to 15 residues. This TCR derives from an adult with an advanced solid tumor such as melanoma, head and neck, liver or kidney cancer. Sequencing was performed on CD4+ or CD8+ T cells sorted from blood, taken in a trial of the OX40 agonist ivuxolimab. The gene calls are TRBV7-6 and TRBJ1-5; D may be TRBD1 (5 bases). The CDR3 DNA is TGTGCCAGCAGCTTATCATGGGGCCCCAATCAGCCCCAGCATTTT. Encoded protein: CASSLSWGPNQPQHF.